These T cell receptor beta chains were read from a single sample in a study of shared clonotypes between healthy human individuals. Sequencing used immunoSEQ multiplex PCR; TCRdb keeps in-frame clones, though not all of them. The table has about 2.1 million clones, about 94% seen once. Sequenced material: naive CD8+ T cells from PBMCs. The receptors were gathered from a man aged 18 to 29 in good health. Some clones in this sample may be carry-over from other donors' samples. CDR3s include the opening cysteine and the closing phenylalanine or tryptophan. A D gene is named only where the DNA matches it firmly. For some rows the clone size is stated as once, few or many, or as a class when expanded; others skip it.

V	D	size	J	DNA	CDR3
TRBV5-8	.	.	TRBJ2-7	TGTGCCAGCAGCTTTCACAGGGACGAGCAGTACTTC	CASSFHRDEQYF
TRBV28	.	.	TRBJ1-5	TGTGCCAGCAGGGGGACCCGGGTCGGCAATCAGCCCCAGCATTTT	CASRGTRVGNQPQHF
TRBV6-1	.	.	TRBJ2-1	TGTGCCAGCAGTGATTGGGACAATGAGCAGTTCTTC	CASSDWDNEQFF
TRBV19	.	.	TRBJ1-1	TGTGCCAGTATGCCACGCCAAATACAAGGTGCCACTGAAGCTTTCTTT	CASMPRQIQGATEAFF
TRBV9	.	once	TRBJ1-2	TGTGCCAGCAGCGTTGGGCCCCCAGACCTCTATGGCTACACCTTC	CASSVGPPDLYGYTF
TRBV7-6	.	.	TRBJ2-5	TGTGCCAGCAGCCGAGGGGAGTACCAAGAGACCCAGTACTTC	CASSRGEYQETQYF
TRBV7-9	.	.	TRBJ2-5	TGTGCCAGCAGCTTTGAGGAACAAGAGACCCAGTACTTC	CASSFEEQETQYF
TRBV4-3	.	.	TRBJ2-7	TGCGCCAGCAGCCAAGTTGATTCAGGACCTGGGGAGCAGTACTTC	CASSQVDSGPGEQYF
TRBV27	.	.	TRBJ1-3	TGTGCCAGCAGTTTTCGGATGGGGCTCTCTGGAAACACCATATATTTT	CASSFRMGLSGNTIYF
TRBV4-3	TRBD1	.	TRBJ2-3	TGCGCCAGCAGCCAAGTTTCGGGCAGGGGGCTCGGAGATACGCAGTATTTT	CASSQVSGRGLGDTQYF
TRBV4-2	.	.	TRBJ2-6	TGTGCCAGCAGCCAGGTGGGGGCCGCTGGGGCCAACGTCCTGACTTTC	CASSQVGAAGANVLTF
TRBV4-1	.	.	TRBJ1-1	TGCGCCAGCAGCCAAGAGGCATTGAACACTGAAGCTTTCTTT	CASSQEALNTEAFF
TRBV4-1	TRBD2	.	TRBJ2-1	TGCGCCAGCAGCCAAGATCAAGCCTTCAGGACTAGCGGGAGCCATGAGCAGTTCTTC	CASSQDQAFRTSGSHEQFF
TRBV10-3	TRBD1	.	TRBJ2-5	TGTGCCATCAGTGAAACCTGGACAGGCCACCAAGAGACCCAGTACTTC	CAISETWTGHQETQYF
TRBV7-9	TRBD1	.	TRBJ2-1	TGTGCCAGCAGCCGACCTAAGGTGACAGGGGATAAGGCCAATGAGCAGTTCTTC	CASSRPKVTGDKANEQFF
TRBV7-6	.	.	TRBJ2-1	TGTGCCAGCAGCTTAGCGGAGACCTACAATGAGCAGTTCTTC	CASSLAETYNEQFF